This TCR beta chain emerged from a study of CD8+ T cells in alopecia areata. In each case, RNA was isolated and then reverse transcribed into cDNA as the sequencing template. Libraries were prepared by immunoSEQ multiplex PCR; TCRdb keeps only in-frame clonotypes and omits some of them. The top ten clones hold 18% of a sample with about 130,000 clones, about 49% of them seen once. The germline V and J ends were trimmed by 6 bases and 9 bases, with 21 bases remaining between them. The CDR3 runs to 15 residues. Germline CDR1 is LNHNV and CDR2 is YYDKDF (reference sequence). The input for sequencing was CD8+ T cells sorted from blood, taken at week 0. The chain joins TRBV15 to TRBJ2-1, with D possibly matching TRBD2 (5 bases). The sequence was collected from a human donor with alopecia areata. CDR3 bases: TGTGCCACCAGTGCTCTCGGGAATGAGGTTGGTGAGCAGTTCTTC. Its translation: CATSALGNEVGEQFF. The complete variable domain, with remaining parts taken from reference TRBV15 and TRBJ2-1, reads DAMVIQNPRYQVTQFGKPVTLSCSQTLNHNVMYWYQQKSSQAPKLLFHYYDKDFNNEADTPDNFQSRRPNTSFCFLDIRSPGLGDTAMYLCATSALGNEVGEQFFGPGTRLTVL.